The rows below give T cell receptor beta chains drawn from one sample of a study of Ad26.COV2.S vaccination and SARS-CoV-2 variants. Some clones are missing from TCRdb's copy, which holds only in-frame ones; the method was immunoSEQ multiplex PCR. The sample yields roughly 400,000 clones, 90% seen once. Sequencing was performed on peripheral blood, taken in a trial of Ad26.COV2.S vaccine versus placebo. The receptors shown here come from a person between 18 and 65 years old who received the Ad26.COV2.S COVID-19 vaccine or a placebo. Each CDR3 is given with its conserved first and last residue. Fields, in order: V gene, D gene, J gene, clone size, CDR3 DNA, CDR3 protein. A D gene is named only where the DNA matches it firmly. Clone size is given for some rows only: seen once, a few or many times, or a class if the clone is expanded.

TRBV7-2	-	TRBJ2-7	-	TGTGCCAGCAGCTCGGTGGGGGGGCGCGAGCAGTACTTC	CASSSVGGREQYF
TRBV23-1	-	TRBJ1-1	-	TGCGCCAGCAGGAGGGCAGGGGTGGGGAACACTGAAGCTTTCTTT	CASRRAGVGNTEAFF
TRBV7-3	-	TRBJ2-1	-	TGTGCCAGCAGCTTGGGCGGGGGCGGTGAGCAGTTCTTC	CASSLGGGGEQFF
TRBV18	-	TRBJ1-5	-	TGTGCCAGCTCACCCCGGGACACTCCAAATCAGCCCCAGCATTTT	CASSPRDTPNQPQHF
TRBV29-1	TRBD2	TRBJ2-3	once	TGCAGCGTTGCCCGGACTAGCGGGAGGCCAGATACGCAGTATTTT	CSVARTSGRPDTQYF
TRBV6-2/TRBV6-3	-	TRBJ2-7	-	TGTGCCAGCAGCCGATCTCGGGACATCTCCTACGAGCAGTACTTC	CASSRSRDISYEQYF
TRBV6-2/TRBV6-3	TRBD1	TRBJ2-5	-	TGTGCCAGCAGTTCCGGACAGGCCTGGCAAGAGACCCAGTACTTC	CASSSGQAWQETQYF
TRBV29-1	-	TRBJ2-7	-	TGCAGCGTTTCCGCGAGCTCCTACGAGCAGTACTTC	CSVSASSYEQYF
TRBV11-2	TRBD2	TRBJ2-1	-	TGTGCCAGCAGCTTAAGCCTAGCGGGGCACAATGAGCAGTTCTTC	CASSLSLAGHNEQFF
TRBV24-1	-	TRBJ2-1	-	TGTGCCACCTCGACCCGCCGTCAGGGGTTCCACAATGAGCAGTTCTTC	CATSTRRQGFHNEQFF
TRBV28	TRBD1	TRBJ1-1	once	TGTGCCAGCAGTACCTACAGGGGGCGGAGGAGGACTGAAGCTTTCTTT	CASSTYRGRRRTEAFF
TRBV24-1	TRBD2	TRBJ2-3	-	TGTGCCACCAGTTCCCTAGCGGGAGAGTACACAGATACGCAGTATTTT	CATSSLAGEYTDTQYF
TRBV15	-	TRBJ1-5	-	TGTGCCACCAGCGCACAGGGAGTGAGCAATCAGCCCCAGCATTTT	CATSAQGVSNQPQHF
TRBV11-2	TRBD1	TRBJ1-1	-	TGTGCCAGCAGCTTCGGCCAGGGGGTAACTGAAGCTTTCTTT	CASSFGQGVTEAFF
TRBV27	TRBD2	TRBJ2-1	-	TGTGCCAGCAGTTTCTCAGCGGGAGGGTCGAATGAGCAGTTCTTC	CASSFSAGGSNEQFF
TRBV3-1/TRBV3-2	TRBD1	TRBJ2-3	-	TGTGCCAGCAGCCCCCAGGGGGCGAGTACGCAGTATTTT	CASSPQGASTQYF
TRBV5-8	TRBD1	TRBJ1-6	-	TGTGCCAGCAGCTTGTTTAAGGGGACAGGGGGTTCGAATTCACCCCTCCACTTT	CASSLFKGTGGSNSPLHF
TRBV6-2/TRBV6-3	-	TRBJ1-5	-	TGTGCCAGCAGTTACTCGAGGTTTTCGCTTGGGGGGGCATATCAGCCCCAGCATTTT	CASSYSRFSLGGAYQPQHF
TRBV28	-	TRBJ1-2	-	TGTGCCAGCAGTCTGGGGTACTATGGCTACACCTTC	CASSLGYYGYTF
TRBV7-8	-	TRBJ1-6	-	TGTGCCAGCAGCTTAGGACCTACCCTCAATTCACCCCTCCACTTT	CASSLGPTLNSPLHF
TRBV5-8	-	TRBJ2-1	few	TGTGCCAGCAGCTTTCTAGGCGCTGGGTCCTACAATGAGCAGTTCTTC	CASSFLGAGSYNEQFF
TRBV27	TRBD1	TRBJ2-7	-	TGTGCCAGCAGTTCCCTAAAAACAGGGGGTATCCTCGGGGAGCAGTACTTC	CASSSLKTGGILGEQYF
TRBV7-2	-	TRBJ2-1	-	TGTGCCAGCAGCTTAAAGGTCCCCGGTGAGCAGTTCTTC	CASSLKVPGEQFF
TRBV2	TRBD1	TRBJ2-2	-	TGTGCCAGCAGTGAGAGGGACAGGGAGGACGGGGAGCTGTTTTTT	CASSERDREDGELFF
TRBV6-2/TRBV6-3	-	TRBJ1-2	-	TGTGCCAGCAGTTCGGGCGGACGAAACTCAGTCTATGGCTACACCTTC	CASSSGGRNSVYGYTF
TRBV28	-	TRBJ1-1	-	TGTGCCAGCTCCCAGTGGGGTCAGGGGACCACTGAAGCTTTCTTT	CASSQWGQGTTEAFF
TRBV18	TRBD1	TRBJ2-2	few	TGTGCCAGCTCACCATCGAGACAGGGGACCGGGGAGCTGTTTTTT	CASSPSRQGTGELFF
TRBV4-2	TRBD1	TRBJ2-7	once	TGTGCCAGCAGCCCCGGACAGGCCTTCTACGAGCAGTACTTC	CASSPGQAFYEQYF
TRBV9	-	TRBJ1-4	-	TGTGCCAGCAGCGCCCACCCCGGGACGGGGAATGAAAAACTGTTTTTT	CASSAHPGTGNEKLFF
TRBV5-5	-	TRBJ1-1	-	TGTGCCAGCAGCTTGGTGGTGGACAGGAACACTGAAGCTTTCTTT	CASSLVVDRNTEAFF
TRBV29-1	-	TRBJ2-5	-	TGCAGCGTTGTTGTAGGGGGGTACGGGACCCAGTACTTC	CSVVVGGYGTQYF
TRBV7-2	-	TRBJ1-5	-	TGTGCCAGCAGCCCCGACCCGTGGCAGTATAGCAATCAGCCCCAGCATTTT	CASSPDPWQYSNQPQHF
TRBV29-1	TRBD2	TRBJ2-1	-	TGCAGCGTTGAAGGAGGACTAGCGACCTACAATGAGCAGTTCTTC	CSVEGGLATYNEQFF
TRBV7-9	-	TRBJ1-6	-	TGTGCCAGCAGCCATGGGGTGTCGCAGATAATTCCACCCCTCCACTTT	CASSHGVSQIIPPLHF
TRBV18	-	TRBJ1-5	few	TGTGCCAGCTCACCTTACGGACATGGGAGCAATCAGCCCCAGCATTTT	CASSPYGHGSNQPQHF
TRBV27	-	TRBJ1-1	once	TGTGCCAGCAGTTTAACGAGGGGGATGAGCGCTGAAGCTTTCTTT	CASSLTRGMSAEAFF
TRBV12-3/TRBV12-4	-	TRBJ1-1	-	TGTGCCAGCAGTTTGGGGGGTGAAGCTTTCTTT	CASSLGGEAFF
TRBV2	-	TRBJ2-7	-	TGTGCCAATAGCCCGGGACTGTTCTCCTACGAGCAGTACTTC	CANSPGLFSYEQYF
TRBV7-8	TRBD1	TRBJ2-2	-	TGTGCCAGCAGCTTATCAGGGGGAGACACCGGGGAGCTGTTTTTT	CASSLSGGDTGELFF
TRBV7-2	TRBD2	TRBJ2-3	-	TGTGCCAGCAGCTTAGCGACGGGAGGAACAGATACGCAGTATTTT	CASSLATGGTDTQYF
TRBV2	-	TRBJ2-7	-	TGTGCCAGCAGTACAGGGTGGTTCTACGAGCAGTACTTC	CASSTGWFYEQYF
TRBV11-2	-	TRBJ2-7	-	TGTGCCAGCAGCTTAACGGCTAGGTTTAGCTCCTACGAGCAGTACTTC	CASSLTARFSSYEQYF
TRBV13	-	TRBJ2-7	-	TGTGCCAGCAGCCGGGCCTACGAGCAGTACTTC	CASSRAYEQYF
TRBV27	TRBD2	TRBJ2-7	-	TGTGCCAGCAGTCCCCCCCGGGGTAGCGGGAGCCACGAGCAGTACTTC	CASSPPRGSGSHEQYF
TRBV19	TRBD1	TRBJ2-7	-	TGTGCCAGTAGTGTTGGGACAGCCGAAGCCTACGAGCAGTACTTC	CASSVGTAEAYEQYF
TRBV5-1	TRBD2	TRBJ2-2	-	TGCGCCAGCAGCTTTAGCGGGATAGGGGCCGGGGAGCTGTTTTTT	CASSFSGIGAGELFF
TRBV28	TRBD2	TRBJ2-7	-	TGTGCCAGCAGCATTAGACTAGCGGGAGGCAACGAGCAGTACTTC	CASSIRLAGGNEQYF
TRBV7-8	-	TRBJ1-2	-	TGTGCCAGCAGCATATCCGTGGGCTCAGTAGGGGGCTACACCTTC	CASSISVGSVGGYTF
TRBV7-2	TRBD2	TRBJ2-1	once	TGTGCCAGCAGTAAAAGGAGGGGACTAGACTCCTACAATGAGCAGTTCTTC	CASSKRRGLDSYNEQFF
TRBV5-5	-	TRBJ2-7	-	TGTGCCAGCACCCTCGGGACAACTACCTCCTACGAGCAGTACTTC	CASTLGTTTSYEQYF
TRBV25-1	TRBD1	TRBJ1-4	once	TGTGCCAGCAGTGAATTGAGGGGGCCTGAAAAACTGTTTTTT	CASSELRGPEKLFF
TRBV5-5	-	TRBJ2-7	few	TGTGCCAGCAGCTTGGTGGCCAGCTCCTACGAGCAGTACTTC	CASSLVASSYEQYF
TRBV7-9	TRBD1	TRBJ2-7	-	TGTGCCAGCAGCTCCCCCGGGACAGGGCGCAACGAGCAGTACTTC	CASSSPGTGRNEQYF
TRBV2	-	TRBJ1-5	-	TGTACCAGCAGTCCAAGTAAGGGGTATTCCCAGCATTTT	CTSSPSKGYSQHF